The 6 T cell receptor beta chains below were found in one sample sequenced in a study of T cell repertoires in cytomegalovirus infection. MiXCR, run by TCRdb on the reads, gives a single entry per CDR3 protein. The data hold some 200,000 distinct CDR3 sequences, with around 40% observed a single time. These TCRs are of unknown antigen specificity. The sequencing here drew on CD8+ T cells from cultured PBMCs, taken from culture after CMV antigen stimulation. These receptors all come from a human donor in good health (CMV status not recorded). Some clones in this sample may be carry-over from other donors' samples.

CDR3 coding DNA: TGTGCCAGCAGCCTCTTGGGACAGTTGGAGGAGACCCAGTACTTC. Encoded protein: CASSLLGQLEETQYF. The J gene is TRBJ2-5, the V gene TRBV6-1; 7 bases are a match to TRBD1. Per germline, CDR1 MNHNS and CDR2 SASEGT. The V segment lost 6 bases and the J segment 5 bases; nucleotides outside the gene matches: 12. CDR3 length: 15 amino acids.

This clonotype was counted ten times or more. In DNA form, the CDR3 reads TGTGCCAGCAGCTTCGGAACTAGCGGACACTTATTAACCTACGAGCAGTACTTC. Translated, it gives CASSFGTSGHLLTYEQYF. The chain employs TRBV7-6 and TRBJ2-7, with 8 bases aligning to TRBD2. The length of the CDR3 is 18 residues. V was pared by 3 bases and J by 2 bases, with 15 bases of the junction left unmatched. Germline CDR1 reads SGHVS; CDR2 reads FNYEAQ.

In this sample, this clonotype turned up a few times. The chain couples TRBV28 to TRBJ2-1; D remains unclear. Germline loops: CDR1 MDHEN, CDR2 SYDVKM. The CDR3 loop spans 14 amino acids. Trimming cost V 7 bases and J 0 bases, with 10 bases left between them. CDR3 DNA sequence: TGTGCCAGCATAGGCGGCTTCTCCTACAATGAGCAGTTCTTC. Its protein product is CASIGGFSYNEQFF.

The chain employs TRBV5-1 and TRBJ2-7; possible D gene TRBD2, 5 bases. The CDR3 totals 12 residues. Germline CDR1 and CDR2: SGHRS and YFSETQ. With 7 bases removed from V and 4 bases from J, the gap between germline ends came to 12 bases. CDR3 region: CASAGTGYEQYF. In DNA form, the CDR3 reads TGCGCCAGCGCAGGTACGGGGTACGAGCAGTACTTC.

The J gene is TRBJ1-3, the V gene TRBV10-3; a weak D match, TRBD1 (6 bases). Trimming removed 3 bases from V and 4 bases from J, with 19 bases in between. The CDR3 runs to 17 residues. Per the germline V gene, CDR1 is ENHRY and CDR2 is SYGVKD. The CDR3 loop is CAISDGKQGLGGNTIYF. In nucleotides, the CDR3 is TGTGCCATCAGTGATGGGAAACAGGGTCTGGGAGGAAACACCATATATTTT.

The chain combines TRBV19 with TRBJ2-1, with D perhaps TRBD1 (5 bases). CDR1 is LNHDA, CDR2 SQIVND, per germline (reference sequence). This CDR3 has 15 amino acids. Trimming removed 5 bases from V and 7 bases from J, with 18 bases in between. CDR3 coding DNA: TGTGCCAGTAGTTCCCCGACTGGGGCCGTTAATGAGCAGTTCTTC. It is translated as CASSSPTGAVNEQFF.